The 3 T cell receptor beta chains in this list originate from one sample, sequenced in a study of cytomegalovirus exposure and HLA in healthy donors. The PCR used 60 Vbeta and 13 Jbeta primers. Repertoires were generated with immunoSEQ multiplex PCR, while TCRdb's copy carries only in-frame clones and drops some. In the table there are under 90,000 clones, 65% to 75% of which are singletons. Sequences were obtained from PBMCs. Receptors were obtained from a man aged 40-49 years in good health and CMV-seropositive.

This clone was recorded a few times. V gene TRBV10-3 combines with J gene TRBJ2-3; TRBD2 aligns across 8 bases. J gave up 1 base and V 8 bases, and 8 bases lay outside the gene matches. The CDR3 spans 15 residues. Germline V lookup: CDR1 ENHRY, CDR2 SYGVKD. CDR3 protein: CAIRQRESGTDTQYF. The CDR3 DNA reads TGTGCCATCCGCCAGCGGGAGAGTGGCACAGATACGCAGTATTTT.

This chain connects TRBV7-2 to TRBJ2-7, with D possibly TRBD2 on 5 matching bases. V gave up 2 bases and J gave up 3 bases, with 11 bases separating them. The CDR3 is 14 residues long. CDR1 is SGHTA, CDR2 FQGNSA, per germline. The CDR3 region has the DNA TGTGCCAGCAGCTTAATTACGGGGATCTACGAGCAGTACTTC. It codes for CASSLITGIYEQYF.

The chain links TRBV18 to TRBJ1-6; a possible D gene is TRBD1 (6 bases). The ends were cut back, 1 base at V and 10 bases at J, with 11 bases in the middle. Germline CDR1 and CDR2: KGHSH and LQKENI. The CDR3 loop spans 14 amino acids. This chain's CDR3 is CASSPRGLGSPLHF. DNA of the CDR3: TGTGCCAGCTCACCACGGGGGCTGGGGTCACCCCTCCACTTT. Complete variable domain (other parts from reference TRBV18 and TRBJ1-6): NAGVMQNPRHLVRRRGQEARLRCSPMKGHSHVYWYRQLPEEGLKFMVYLQKENIIDESGMPKERFSAEFPKEGPSILRIQQVVRGDSAAYFCASSPRGLGSPLHFGNGTRLTVT.